Below, 2 T cell receptor beta chains from the same sample are listed, as sequenced in a study of shared clonotypes between healthy human individuals. Here immunoSEQ multiplex PCR was the method, and the copy in TCRdb shows in-frame clones only, minus some. The table lists around 980,000 clones, 78% of them singletons, with under 0.8% in the top ten. Sequenced material: memory CD4+ T cells from PBMCs. Regarding subset: CD45RA-negative fraction. These TCRs come from a man younger than 35 in good health. Some clones in this sample may be carry-over from other donors' samples.

This clone occurred a few times. This chain joins TRBV5-1 and TRBJ1-5; 10 positions agree with TRBD1. V lost 1 base, J lost 3 bases, and 7 bases stayed unmatched. The CDR3 sequence is 17 residues long. CDR1 SGHRS and CDR2 YFSETQ come from the germline V gene. CDR3 amino acids: CASSLFGGQGDNQPQHF. CDR3 sequence (DNA): TGCGCCAGCAGCTTGTTTGGCGGACAGGGGGACAATCAGCCCCAGCATTTT.

This chain joins TRBV5-4 and TRBJ2-5; D not resolved. The germline V gene encodes CDR1 SGHNT and CDR2 YYREEE (reference sequence). V was pared by 0 bases and J by 5 bases, with 14 bases between. This CDR3 has 15 residues. CDR3 sequence reads: CASSLGMTGRETQYF. CDR3 sequence (DNA): TGTGCCAGCAGCTTGGGGATGACTGGCCGCGAGACCCAGTACTTC.